This record covers a single T cell receptor beta chain. This clone was counted a single time. Its binding antigen is unknown. Per-nucleotide qualities are absent, and no much larger clonotype sits a single base away. To estimate absolute template abundance from read counts, synthetic TCR analog templates were spiked into each PCR. The immunoSEQ assay used bias-controlled V and J gene primers to amplify TCRbeta CDR3 regions from genomic DNA. Sequencing of rearranged TCRbeta segments was performed at approximately 20X coverage. The original pipeline was this. Sequencing errors were corrected by clustering and CDR3s were annotated against IMGT to assign V, D and J genes. Out-of-frame and stop-codon sequences were excluded, and only productive TCRbeta rearrangements were used in downstream analyses. Clonality was calculated as one minus the Shannon entropy normalized by the log of the number of unique productive sequences. Fisher's exact test with Benjamini-Hochberg correction, at a threshold of adjusted p below 0.01, was used to find clones that differed between time points or between blood and tumor. TCRdb obtained this table from immuneACCESS and retained in-frame rearrangements with V and J assigned. These tables miss some clones; where compared with another copy, unresolved V genes account for less than half of the shortfall, and the remainder is unexplained. That table furnishes V, J and clone size, whereas the DNA furnished D and trimming. This sample is represented by over 35,000 clones; roughly nine tenths of them were singletons. The ten largest clones capture approximately 10% of the sample.

The data originate from a study of PD-L1 blockade in urothelial cancer (dated by TCRdb to about 2017). With regard to the full study: Therapy was started around 2014 for all patients, and atezolizumab 1,200 mg was administered intravenously every 3 weeks. About 90% of the 29 patients were males with bladder-origin urothelial cancer, and about 60% of the 29 reported a prior smoking history. An ECOG performance status of 0 or 1 was recorded for the patients, and 0 to 3 prior chemotherapy regimens had been received by the patients. Blood samples were analyzed 3 weeks after the start of treatment (second dose) and 6 weeks after the start of treatment. A median of roughly 140,000 T cells and some 90,000 unique TCRs was obtained from blood samples, and a median clonality of about 0.08 was observed. Somatic, immune and clinical correlates of response to PD-L1 blockade with atezolizumab in urothelial cancer were the focus of an exploratory multi-omic analysis. Pretreatment tumor samples, along with matched peripheral blood serially collected before and after atezolizumab treatment, were subjected to TCR sequencing. Progression-free survival longer than 6 months counted as durable clinical benefit, and TCR features were additionally tested against both progression-free and overall survival. In the same patients, whole exome sequencing and RNA sequencing of pretreatment tumors were performed in addition to TCR sequencing. Fewer than ten patients reached durable clinical benefit, while some 19 patients did not. Pretreatment blood TCR-seq was available for around 29 patients, at least one posttreatment blood collection was obtained for roughly 25 patients, and tumor TCR-seq was available for roughly 25 patients.

Overall study results and their limits: A pretreatment peripheral blood TCR clonality below the median was linked to improved progression-free and overall survival. Because the sample size was small (n ≈ 29) and many exploratory analyses were performed, the results are intended to be hypothesis-generating. Patients with durable benefit showed greater expansion of tumor-associated TCR clones in peripheral blood 3 weeks after starting treatment (n ≈ 23, p = 0.022).

From a lookup of the germline V gene (reference sequence), CDR1 and CDR2 are LNHNV and YYDKDF. V and J are trimmed by 1 base and 4 bases, and the gene matches miss 2 bases of the junction. The CDR3 starts with the cysteine, ends with the phenylalanine, and has 14 residues. The kept DNA is CDR3 alone, 42 bases in frame from the first base. The time point label, as the study defines it: pretreatment peripheral blood. A cohort of 25 to 30 patients with locally advanced or metastatic urothelial carcinoma, treated at Memorial Sloan Kettering on a trial protocol, was included. Peripheral blood mononuclear cells were collected from each patient pretreatment and during treatment, giving between 1 and 8 total time points per patient. The Qiagen DNeasy Blood extraction kit was used to purify genomic DNA from total PBMCs and tumor samples. PBMCs were collected pretreatment and during treatment, and were isolated and stored as previously described.

The specimen was PBMCs, collected around atezolizumab (anti-PD-L1) treatment. The chain couples TRBV15 to TRBJ1-2, and 8 junctional nucleotides match TRBD1. This clonotype was obtained from a woman aged 55-69 years with urothelial cancer. The nucleotide sequence reads TGTGCCACCAGCAGAGGGACAGGGTTCTATGGCTACACCTTC. Its protein product is CATSRGTGFYGYTF.